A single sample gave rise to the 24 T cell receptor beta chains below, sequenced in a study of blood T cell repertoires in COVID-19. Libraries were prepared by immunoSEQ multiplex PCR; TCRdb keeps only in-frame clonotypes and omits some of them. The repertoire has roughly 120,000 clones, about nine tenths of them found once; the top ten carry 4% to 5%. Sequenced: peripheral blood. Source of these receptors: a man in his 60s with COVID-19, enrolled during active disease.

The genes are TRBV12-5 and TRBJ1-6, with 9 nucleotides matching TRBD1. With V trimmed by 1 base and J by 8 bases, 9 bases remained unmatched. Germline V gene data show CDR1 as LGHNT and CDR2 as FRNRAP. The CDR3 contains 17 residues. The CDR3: CASGLEVTGGQDSPLHF. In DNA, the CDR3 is TGTGCTAGTGGTTTGGAAGTCACAGGGGGCCAGGATTCACCCCTCCACTTT.

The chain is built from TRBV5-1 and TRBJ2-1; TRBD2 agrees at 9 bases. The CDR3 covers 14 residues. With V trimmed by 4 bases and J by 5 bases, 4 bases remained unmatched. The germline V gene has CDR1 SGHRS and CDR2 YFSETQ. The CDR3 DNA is TGCGCCAGCAGCCCACGGACTAGCGACAATGAGCAGTTCTTC. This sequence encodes CASSPRTSDNEQFF. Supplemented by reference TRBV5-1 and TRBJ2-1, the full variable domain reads KAGVTQTPRYLIKTRGQQVTLSCSPISGHRSVSWYQQTPGQGLQFLFEYFSETQRNKGNFPGRFSGRQFSNSRSEMNVSTLELGDSALYLCASSPRTSDNEQFFGPGTRLTVL.

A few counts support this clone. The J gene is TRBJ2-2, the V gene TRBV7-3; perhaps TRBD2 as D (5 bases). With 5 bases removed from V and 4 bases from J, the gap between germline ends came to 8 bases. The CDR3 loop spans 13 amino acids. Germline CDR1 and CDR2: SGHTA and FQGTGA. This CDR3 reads CASSPTSTGELFF. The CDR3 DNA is TGTGCCAGCAGCCCTACTAGCACCGGGGAGCTGTTTTTT.

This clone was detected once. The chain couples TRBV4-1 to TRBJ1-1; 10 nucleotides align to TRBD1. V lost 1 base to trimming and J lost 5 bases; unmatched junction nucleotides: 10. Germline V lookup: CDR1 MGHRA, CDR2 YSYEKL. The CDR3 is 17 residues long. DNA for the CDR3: TGCGCCAGCAGCCAAGGGATACTGGACAGGGGGTTTACTGAAGCTTTCTTT. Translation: CASSQGILDRGFTEAFF.

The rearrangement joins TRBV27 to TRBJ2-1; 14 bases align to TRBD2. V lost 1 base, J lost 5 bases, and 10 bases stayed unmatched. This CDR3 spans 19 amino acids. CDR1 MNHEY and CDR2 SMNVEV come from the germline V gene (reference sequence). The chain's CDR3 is CASSLYGTSGSFTDNEQFF. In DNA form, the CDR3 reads TGTGCCAGCAGTTTATACGGGACTAGCGGGAGTTTTACCGACAATGAGCAGTTCTTC.

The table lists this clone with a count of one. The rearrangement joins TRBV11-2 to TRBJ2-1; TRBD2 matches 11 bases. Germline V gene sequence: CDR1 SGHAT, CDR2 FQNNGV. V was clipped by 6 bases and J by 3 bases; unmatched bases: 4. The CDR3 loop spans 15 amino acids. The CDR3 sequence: CASRPLAGVYNEQFF. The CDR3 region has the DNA TGTGCCAGCAGGCCACTAGCGGGAGTCTACAATGAGCAGTTCTTC.

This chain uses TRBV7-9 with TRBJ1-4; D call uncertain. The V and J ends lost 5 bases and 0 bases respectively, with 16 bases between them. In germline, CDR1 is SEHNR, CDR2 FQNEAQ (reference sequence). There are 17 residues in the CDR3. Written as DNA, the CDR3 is TGTGCCAGCAGCGCCCGATGGCAGGTCTCAACTAATGAAAAACTGTTTTTT. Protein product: CASSARWQVSTNEKLFF.

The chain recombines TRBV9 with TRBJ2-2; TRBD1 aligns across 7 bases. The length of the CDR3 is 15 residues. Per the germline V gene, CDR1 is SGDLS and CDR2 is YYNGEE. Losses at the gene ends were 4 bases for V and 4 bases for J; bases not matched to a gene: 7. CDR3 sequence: CASSLRQGGTGELFF. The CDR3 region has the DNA TGTGCCAGCAGCCTGAGACAGGGTGGCACCGGGGAGCTGTTTTTT.

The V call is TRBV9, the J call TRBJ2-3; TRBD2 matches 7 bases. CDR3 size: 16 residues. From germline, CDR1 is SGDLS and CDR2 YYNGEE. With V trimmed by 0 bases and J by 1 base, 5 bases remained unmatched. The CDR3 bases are TGTGCCAGCAGCGTAGCGGCGGGAGCGGGCACAGATACGCAGTATTTT. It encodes CASSVAAGAGTDTQYF.

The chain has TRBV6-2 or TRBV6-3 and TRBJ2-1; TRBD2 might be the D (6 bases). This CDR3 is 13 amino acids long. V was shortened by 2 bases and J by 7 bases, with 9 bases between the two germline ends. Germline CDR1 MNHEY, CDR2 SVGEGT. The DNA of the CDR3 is TGTGCCAGCAGTTACGAGACTAGGAATGAGCAGTTCTTC. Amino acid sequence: CASSYETRNEQFF.

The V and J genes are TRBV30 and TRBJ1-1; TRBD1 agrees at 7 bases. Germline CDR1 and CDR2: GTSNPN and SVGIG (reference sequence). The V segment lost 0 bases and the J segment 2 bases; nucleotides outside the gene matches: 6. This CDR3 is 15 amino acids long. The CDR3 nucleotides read TGTGCCTGGAGTGTACGCGGGACAGCTAACACTGAAGCTTTCTTT. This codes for CAWSVRGTANTEAFF. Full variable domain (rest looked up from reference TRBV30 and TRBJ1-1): SQTIHQWPATLVQPVGSPLSLECTVEGTSNPNLYWYRQAAGRGLQLLFYSVGIGQISSEVPQNLSASRPQDRQFILSSKKLLLSDSGFYLCAWSVRGTANTEAFFGQGTRLTVV.

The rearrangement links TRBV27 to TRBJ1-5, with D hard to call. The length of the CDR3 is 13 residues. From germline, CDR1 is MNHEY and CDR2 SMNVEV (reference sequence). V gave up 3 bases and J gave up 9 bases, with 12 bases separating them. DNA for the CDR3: TGTGCCAGCAGTTTCCTCGCCAGTGGGCCCCAGCATTTT. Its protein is CASSFLASGPQHF.

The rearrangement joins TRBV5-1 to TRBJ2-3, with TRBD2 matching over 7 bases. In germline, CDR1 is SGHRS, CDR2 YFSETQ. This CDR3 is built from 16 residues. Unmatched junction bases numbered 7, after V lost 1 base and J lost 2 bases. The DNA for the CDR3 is TGCGCCAGCAGCTTGCGGCCTAGCGGTCTCACAGATACGCAGTATTTT. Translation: CASSLRPSGLTDTQYF.

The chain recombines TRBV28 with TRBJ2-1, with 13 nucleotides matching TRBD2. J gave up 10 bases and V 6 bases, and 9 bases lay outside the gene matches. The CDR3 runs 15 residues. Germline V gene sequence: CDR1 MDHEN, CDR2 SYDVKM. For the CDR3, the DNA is TGTGCCAGCAGCCCTACTAGCGGGAGGGCCTGGGAGCAGTTCTTC. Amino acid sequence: CASSPTSGRAWEQFF.

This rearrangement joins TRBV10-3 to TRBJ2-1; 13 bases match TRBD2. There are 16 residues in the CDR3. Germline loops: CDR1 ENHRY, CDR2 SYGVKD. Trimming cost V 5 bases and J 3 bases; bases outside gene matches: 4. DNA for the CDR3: TGTGCCATCAGTCAAGGGACTAGCGGGATCTACAATGAGCAGTTCTTC. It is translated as CAISQGTSGIYNEQFF.

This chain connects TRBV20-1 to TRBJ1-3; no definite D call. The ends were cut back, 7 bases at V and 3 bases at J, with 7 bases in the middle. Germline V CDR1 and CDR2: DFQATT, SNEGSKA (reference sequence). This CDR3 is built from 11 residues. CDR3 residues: CSVLLGNTIYF. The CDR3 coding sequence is TGCAGTGTCCTACTTGGAAACACCATATATTTT.

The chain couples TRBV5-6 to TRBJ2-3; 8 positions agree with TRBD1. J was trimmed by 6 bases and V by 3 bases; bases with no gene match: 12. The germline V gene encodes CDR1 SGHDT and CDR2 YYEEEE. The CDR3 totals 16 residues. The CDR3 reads CASSYLRGRRGDTQYF. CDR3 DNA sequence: TGTGCCAGCAGCTACCTCAGGGGGCGGCGAGGGGATACGCAGTATTTT. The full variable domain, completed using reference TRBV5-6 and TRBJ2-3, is DAGVTQSPTHLIKTRGQQVTLRCSPKSGHDTVSWYQQALGQGPQFIFQYYEEEERQRGNFPDRFSGHQFPNYSSELNVNALLLGDSALYLCASSYLRGRRGDTQYFGPGTRLTVL.

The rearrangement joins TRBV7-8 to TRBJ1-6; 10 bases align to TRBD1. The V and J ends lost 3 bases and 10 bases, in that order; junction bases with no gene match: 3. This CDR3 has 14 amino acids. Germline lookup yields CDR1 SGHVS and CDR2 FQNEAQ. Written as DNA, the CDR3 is TGTGCCAGCAGCTTTGACAGGGGGCAATCACCCCTCCACTTT. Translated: CASSFDRGQSPLHF.

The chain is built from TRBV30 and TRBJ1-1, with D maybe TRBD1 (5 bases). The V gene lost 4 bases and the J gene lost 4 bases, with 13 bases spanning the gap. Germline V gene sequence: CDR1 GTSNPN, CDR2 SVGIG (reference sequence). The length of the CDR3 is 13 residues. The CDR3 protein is CAWTGGGGTEAFF. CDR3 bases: TGTGCCTGGACGGGTGGGGGGGGCACTGAAGCTTTCTTT.

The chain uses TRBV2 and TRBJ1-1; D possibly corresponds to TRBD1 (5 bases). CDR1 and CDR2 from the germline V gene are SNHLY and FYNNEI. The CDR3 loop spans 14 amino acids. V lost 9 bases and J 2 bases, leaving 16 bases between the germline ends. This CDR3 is CASTEQVGNTEAFF. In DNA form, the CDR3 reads TGTGCCAGTACGGAACAGGTCGGCAACACTGAAGCTTTCTTT.

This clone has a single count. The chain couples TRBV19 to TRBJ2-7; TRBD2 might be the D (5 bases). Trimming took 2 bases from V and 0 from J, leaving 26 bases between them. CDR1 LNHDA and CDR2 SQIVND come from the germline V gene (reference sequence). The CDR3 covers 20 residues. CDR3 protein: CASSIRRRDSTAASSYEQYF. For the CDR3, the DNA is TGTGCCAGTAGTATACGCCGACGGGATTCCACCGCCGCGAGCTCCTACGAGCAGTACTTC. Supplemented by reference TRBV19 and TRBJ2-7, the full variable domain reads DGGITQSPKYLFRKEGQNVTLSCEQNLNHDAMYWYRQDPGQGLRLIYYSQIVNDFQKGDIAEGYSVSREKKESFPLTVTSAQKNPTAFYLCASSIRRRDSTAASSYEQYFGPGTRLTVT.

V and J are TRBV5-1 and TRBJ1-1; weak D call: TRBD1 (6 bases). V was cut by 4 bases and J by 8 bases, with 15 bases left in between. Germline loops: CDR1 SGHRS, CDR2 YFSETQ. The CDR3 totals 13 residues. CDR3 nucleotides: TGCGCCAGCAGCCCCCTCGCAGACAGGGAAGCTTTCTTT. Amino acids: CASSPLADREAFF.

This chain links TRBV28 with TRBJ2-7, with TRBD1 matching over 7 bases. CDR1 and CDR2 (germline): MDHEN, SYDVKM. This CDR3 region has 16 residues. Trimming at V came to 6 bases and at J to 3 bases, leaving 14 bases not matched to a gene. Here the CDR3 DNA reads TGTGCCAGCAGGAATAACAGGGGCTCATCCTTCTACGAGCAGTACTTC. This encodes CASRNNRGSSFYEQYF.

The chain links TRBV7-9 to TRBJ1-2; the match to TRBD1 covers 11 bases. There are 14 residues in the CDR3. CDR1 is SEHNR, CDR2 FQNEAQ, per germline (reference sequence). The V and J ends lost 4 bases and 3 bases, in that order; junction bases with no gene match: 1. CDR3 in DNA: TGTGCCAGCAGCTGGGACAGGGGGGACTATGGCTACACCTTC. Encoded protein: CASSWDRGDYGYTF. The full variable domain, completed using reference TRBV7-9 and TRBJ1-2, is DTGVSQNPRHKITKRGQNVTFRCDPISEHNRLYWYRQTLGQGPEFLTYFQNEAQLEKSRLLSDRFSAERPKGSFSTLEIQRTEQGDSAMYLCASSWDRGDYGYTFGSGTRLTVV.